This T cell receptor beta chain was recovered during a study of cytomegalovirus exposure and HLA in healthy donors. The study ran its PCR with 60 Vbeta and 13 Jbeta primers. Data came from immunoSEQ multiplex PCR; TCRdb stores just in-frame clones and leaves some out. The table includes approximately 79,000 clones, about 79% detected once. This CDR3 spans 11 amino acids. Looked up from germline, CDR1 is SEHNR and CDR2 is FQNEAQ (reference sequence). The V and J ends lost 5 bases and 7 bases respectively, with 9 bases between them. This clonotype was obtained from a man aged 35-49 years in good health and CMV-seronegative. Sequenced sample: PBMCs. This chain connects TRBV7-9 to TRBJ2-7; no clear D. In DNA form, the CDR3 reads TGTGCCAGCAGCCCGGTGTGGGAGCAGTACTTC. The encoded protein is CASSPVWEQYF.